Ten or more counts support the clone carrying this TCR beta chain. These data originate in a study of Graves' ophthalmopathy and Graves' hyperthyroidism. Study overall: Peripheral blood sampling occurred at initial diagnosis, before any treatment.

Amplification from RNA transcripts yielded the TCR beta CDR3 regions. Amplification began with first-round RT-PCR using HTBI primers, then second-round multiplex PCR was performed. TCRdb used MiXCR to reprocess the multiplex PCR reads, holding one entry per CDR3 protein. The data hold 45,000 to 60,000 distinct CDR3 sequences, with under 55% observed a single time. There are 17 residues in the CDR3. Looked up from germline, CDR1 is SGHTA and CDR2 is FQGNSA. The ends lost 5 bases at V and 2 bases at J; junction bases unmatched: 11. The genes are TRBV7-2 and TRBJ2-7, with 11 bases matching TRBD2. The clonotype originates from an adult woman with Graves' ophthalmopathy. Material for sequencing was peripheral blood. The CDR3 sequence is CASSPRTSGPSAYEQYF. DNA for the CDR3: TGTGCCAGCAGCCCTCGGACTAGCGGGCCTTCTGCCTACGAGCAGTACTTC. Looking up the rest from reference TRBV7-2 and TRBJ2-7 gives the full variable domain: GAGVSQSPSNKVTEKGKDVELRCDPISGHTALYWYRQSLGQGLEFLIYFQGNSAPDKSGLPSDRFSAERTGGSVSTLTIQRTQQEDSAVYLCASSPRTSGPSAYEQYFGPGTRLTVT.